These 10 T cell receptor beta chains were sequenced from one sample in a study of cytomegalovirus exposure and HLA in healthy donors. PCR primers comprised 60 Vbeta and 13 Jbeta primers. TCRdb's table, derived via immunoSEQ multiplex PCR, lists solely in-frame clones and lacks some. The repertoire consists of approximately 190,000 clones, with about nine tenths occurring once and the leading ten covering 1% to 1.4%. Sequencing used PBMCs. These receptors originate from a boy between 2 and 10 years old in good health and CMV-seronegative.

A single count supports this clone. The rearrangement links TRBV5-5 to TRBJ1-4, with TRBD1 identical over 7 bases. The length of the CDR3 is 14 residues. CDR1 is SGHKS and CDR2 is YYEKEE in the germline V gene (reference sequence). The V and J ends lost 2 bases and 5 bases, in that order; junction bases with no gene match: 3. This CDR3 is CASSFGDSNEKLFF. CDR3 DNA sequence: TGTGCCAGCAGCTTCGGGGACAGCAATGAAAAACTGTTTTTT.

J is TRBJ2-1 and V is TRBV28, with D possibly being TRBD1 (6 bases). The CDR3 spans 15 residues. CDR1 is MDHEN and CDR2 is SYDVKM in the germline V gene. V lost 2 bases and J lost 8, with 16 bases in between. CDR3 sequence reads: CASSLGGQFWDEQFF. In DNA, the CDR3 is TGTGCCAGCAGTTTAGGAGGACAGTTTTGGGATGAGCAGTTCTTC.

The rearrangement uses TRBV5-1 and TRBJ1-2; weak D call: TRBD1 (5 bases). The V and J ends lost 4 bases and 6 bases respectively, with 10 bases between them. Germline CDR1 and CDR2: SGHRS and YFSETQ. CDR3 length: 12 residues. The CDR3 reads CASSVGLDGYTF. CDR3 coding DNA: TGCGCCAGCAGCGTGGGACTCGATGGCTACACCTTC.

V gene TRBV28 combines with J gene TRBJ1-2; 9 positions match TRBD1. This CDR3 is 13 amino acids long. Germline V lookup: CDR1 MDHEN, CDR2 SYDVKM. V shed 6 bases, J shed 10 bases, and the junction held 9 bases outside the gene matches. The CDR3 region has the DNA TGTGCCAGCAGCCAGGGACAGGGAGTAGACTACACCTTC. Its protein product is CASSQGQGVDYTF.

The rearrangement uses TRBV7-9 and TRBJ2-5; TRBD2 might be the D (6 bases). V was cut by 4 bases and J by 4 bases, with 22 bases left in between. CDR1 is SEHNR and CDR2 is FQNEAQ in the germline V gene (reference sequence). There are 17 residues in the CDR3. The CDR3 DNA reads as TGTGCCAGCAGCTCAGGTGTGGGGGGTGTAAAGTCAGAGACCCAGTACTTC. It encodes CASSSGVGGVKSETQYF.

Here the CDR3 reads CASSPLRQRDSNTEAFF. DNA for the CDR3: TGTGCCAGCTCACCACTGAGACAACGGGATTCGAACACTGAAGCTTTCTTT. The chain is built from TRBV18 and TRBJ1-1; unclear D gene. Germline values: CDR1 KGHSH, CDR2 LQKENI. The CDR3 is 17 residues long. Trimming took 1 base from V and 1 from J, leaving 16 bases between them.

The chain joins TRBV29-1 to TRBJ2-7; TRBD2 matches 9 bases. J gave up 3 bases and V 4 bases, and 10 bases lay outside the gene matches. The V gene's germline CDR1 is SQVTM and CDR2 ANQGSEA. This CDR3 is built from 15 residues. The CDR3, as DNA: TGCAGCGTTGGCGGGAGGGTTTTGGATGACTACGAGCAGTACTTC. Protein sequence: CSVGGRVLDDYEQYF.

The chain has TRBV11-3 and TRBJ2-1; 7 bases agree with TRBD2. The V gene's germline CDR1 is SGHNT and CDR2 YENEEA. V dropped 2 bases and J dropped 4; count of bases not matched to a gene: 5. The CDR3 loop spans 15 amino acids. CDR3 residues: CASSLTPSGYNEQFF. The CDR3 DNA sequence: TGTGCCAGCAGCTTAACCCCTAGCGGTTACAATGAGCAGTTCTTC.

The J gene is TRBJ2-5, the V gene TRBV6-5; no firm D call. The last part of the DNA fits TRBJ2-7 better; the J call may be wrong. The CDR3 extends over 12 amino acids. Per the germline V gene, CDR1 is MNHEY and CDR2 is SVGAGI. The DNA for the CDR3 is TGTGCCAGCAGTTCTAACAGATACGAGCAGTACTTC. Translation: CASSSNRYEQYF.

The chain couples TRBV5-1 to TRBJ2-3, with 11 bases fitting TRBD2. The CDR3 consists of 14 residues. The V gene end was trimmed by 9 bases and the J gene end by 1 base; junction bases not matched to a gene: 4. Germline V gene data show CDR1 as SGHRS and CDR2 as YFSETQ. CDR3 in amino acids: CATKTSGGTDTQYF. The CDR3 DNA is TGCGCCACCAAGACTAGCGGGGGCACAGATACGCAGTATTTT.